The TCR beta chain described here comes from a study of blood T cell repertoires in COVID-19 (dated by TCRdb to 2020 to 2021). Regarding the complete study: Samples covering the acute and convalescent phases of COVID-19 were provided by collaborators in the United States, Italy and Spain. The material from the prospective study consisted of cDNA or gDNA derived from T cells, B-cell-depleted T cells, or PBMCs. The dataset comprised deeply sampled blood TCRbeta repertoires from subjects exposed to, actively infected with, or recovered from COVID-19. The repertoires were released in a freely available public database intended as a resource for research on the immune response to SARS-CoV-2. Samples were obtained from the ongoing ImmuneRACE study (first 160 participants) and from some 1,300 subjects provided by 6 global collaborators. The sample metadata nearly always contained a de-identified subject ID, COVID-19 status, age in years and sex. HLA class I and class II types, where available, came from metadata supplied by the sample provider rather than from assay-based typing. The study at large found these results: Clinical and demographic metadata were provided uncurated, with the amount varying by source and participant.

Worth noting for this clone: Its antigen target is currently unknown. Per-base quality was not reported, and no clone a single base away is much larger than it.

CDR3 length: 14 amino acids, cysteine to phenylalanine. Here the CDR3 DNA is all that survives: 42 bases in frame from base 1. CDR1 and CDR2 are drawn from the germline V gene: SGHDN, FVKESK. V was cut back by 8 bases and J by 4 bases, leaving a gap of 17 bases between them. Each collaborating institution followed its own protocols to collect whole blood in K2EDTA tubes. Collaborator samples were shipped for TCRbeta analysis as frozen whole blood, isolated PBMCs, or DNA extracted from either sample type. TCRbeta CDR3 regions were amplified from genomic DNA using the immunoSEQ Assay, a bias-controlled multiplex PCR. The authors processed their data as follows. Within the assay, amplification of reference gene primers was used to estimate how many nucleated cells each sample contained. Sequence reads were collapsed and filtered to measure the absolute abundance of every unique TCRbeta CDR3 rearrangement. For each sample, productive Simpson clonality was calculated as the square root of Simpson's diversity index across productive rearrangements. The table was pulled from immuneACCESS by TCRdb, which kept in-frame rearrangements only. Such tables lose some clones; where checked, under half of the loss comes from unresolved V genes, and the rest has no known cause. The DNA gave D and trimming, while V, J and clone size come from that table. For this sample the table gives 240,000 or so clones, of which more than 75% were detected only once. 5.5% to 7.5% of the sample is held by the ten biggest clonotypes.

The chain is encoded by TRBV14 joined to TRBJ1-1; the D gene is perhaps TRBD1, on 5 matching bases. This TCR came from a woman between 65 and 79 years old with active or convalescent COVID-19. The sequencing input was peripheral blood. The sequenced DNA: TGTGCCAGCCGTAGAACAGGAGACGGCACTGAAGCTTTCTTT. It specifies CASRRTGDGTEAFF.